This entry describes one T cell receptor beta chain. Its cognate antigen is unknown. TCRdb re-called the 5' RACE reads through MiXCR, storing one row per CDR3 protein. This sample has 5,000 or so distinct CDR3 sequences, with about 20% found just once. This entry comes from a study of spatial heterogeneity in lung cancer. Study results and caveats: Tracking of tumor mutation counts was seen in expanded intratumoral alpha and beta TCR counts.

The time point: sample taken at primary tumor resection. Trimming pared 2 bases from V and 4 bases from J, leaving 10 bases between. CDR3 length: 13 residues. CDR1 and CDR2 from the germline V gene are DFQATT and SNEGSKA (reference sequence). This sample comprised lung tumor tissue, obtained at surgery. The chain combines TRBV20-1 with TRBJ2-3, with a possible D match to TRBD1 (6 bases). The receptor was derived from a male donor with early-stage non-small cell lung cancer. The CDR3 loop reads CSARQGWPDTQYF. CDR3 nucleotides: TGCAGTGCTAGACAGGGGTGGCCAGATACGCAGTATTTT.